One TCR beta chain is described in this entry. No antigen is known for it. The CDR3 is 14 residues long. V dropped 3 bases and J dropped 4; count of bases not matched to a gene: 4. The germline CDR1 and CDR2 sequences are LNHDA and SQIVND (reference sequence). PCR used 60 Vbeta primers and 13 Jbeta primers. Clones were read by immunoSEQ multiplex PCR, and TCRdb kept only the in-frame ones, dropping some. In the table there are 150,000 to 200,000 clones, 65% to 85% of which are singletons. These data belong to a study of cytomegalovirus exposure and HLA in healthy donors. Study results and caveats: Of the V segments, some could not be distinguished, including TRBV6-2 and TRBV6-3, and were excluded. An analysis done earlier found most TCR beta V segments productive about 90% or about 30% of the time.

The chain is built from TRBV19 and TRBJ2-7; 9 nucleotides align to TRBD1. The sample was PBMCs. The clonotype originates from a female donor in good health and CMV-seronegative. The CDR3 DNA follows: TGTGCCAGTAGTATCACAGGGGGCGAATACGAGCAGTACTTC. Protein sequence: CASSITGGEYEQYF. Supplemented by reference TRBV19 and TRBJ2-7, the full variable domain reads DGGITQSPKYLFRKEGQNVTLSCEQNLNHDAMYWYRQDPGQGLRLIYYSQIVNDFQKGDIAEGYSVSREKKESFPLTVTSAQKNPTAFYLCASSITGGEYEQYFGPGTRLTVT.